Listed below are T cell receptor beta chains from one sample, sequenced in a study of T cell responses to AZD1222 COVID-19 vaccine. Assay: immunoSEQ multiplex PCR; the TCRdb copy retains only in-frame clones and omits some. The sample lists around 110,000 clones, approximately 90% seen once, with around 4.4% in the top ten. The sequencing here drew on peripheral blood, taken on day 0 of AZD1222 vaccination. These receptors were obtained from an adult in good health. The CDR3 runs from the conserved cysteine through the conserved F or W. Each record gives: CDR3 length, clone size, D gene, V gene, J gene, CDR3 DNA, CDR3 protein. The D gene is left open where the match is weak. The listing skips clone size in some rows; elsewhere it reads once, few, many or a size class.

length: 15; size: -; D: -; V: TRBV19; J: TRBJ1-5; DNA: TGTGCCAGTAGTATCCAACGGGTCGGCAATCAGCCCCAGCATTTT; CDR3: CASSIQRVGNQPQHF
length: 14; size: once; D: -; V: TRBV9; J: TRBJ1-1; DNA: TGTGCCAGCAGCGTAGTTTCGGGGAACACTGAAGCTTTCTTT; CDR3: CASSVVSGNTEAFF
length: 15; size: -; D: -; V: TRBV5-1; J: TRBJ2-3; DNA: TGCGCCAGCAGCTTGGCCCGGGCCTTTGGTGATACGCAGTATTTT; CDR3: CASSLARAFGDTQYF
length: 15; size: once; D: -; V: TRBV9; J: TRBJ2-3; DNA: TGTGCCAGCAGCCCCACCGGGACGCCCTTCGATACGCAGTATTTT; CDR3: CASSPTGTPFDTQYF
length: 13; size: -; D: -; V: TRBV7-8; J: TRBJ2-7; DNA: TGTGCCAGCAGCTTAGTTGTGGGGGGTGAGCAGTACTTC; CDR3: CASSLVVGGEQYF
length: 16; size: -; D: -; V: TRBV4-3; J: TRBJ2-3; DNA: TGCGCCAGCAGCCCCTTTTGGCGGGTGGGGTGGGATACGCAGTATTTT; CDR3: CASSPFWRVGWDTQYF
length: 15; size: -; D: TRBD2; V: TRBV5-4; J: TRBJ2-1; DNA: TGTGCCAGCAGCTTGGTAGCGGGGGCTAACAATGAGCAGTTCTTC; CDR3: CASSLVAGANNEQFF
length: 13; size: few; D: -; V: TRBV12-3/TRBV12-4; J: TRBJ1-1; DNA: TGTGCCAGCAGTGGAACAGAGATGAGTGAAGCTTTCTTT; CDR3: CASSGTEMSEAFF
length: 12; size: -; D: -; V: TRBV12-5; J: TRBJ1-2; DNA: TGTGCTAGTGGTTTGTCGAACTATGGCTACACCTTC; CDR3: CASGLSNYGYTF
length: 17; size: -; D: TRBD2; V: TRBV4-1; J: TRBJ2-1; DNA: TGCGCCAGCAGCCAATACTCTCCGGGACTAGCGGGGAATGAGCAGTTCTTC; CDR3: CASSQYSPGLAGNEQFF
length: 14; size: -; D: -; V: TRBV5-1; J: TRBJ2-5; DNA: TGCGCCAGCAGCTTGAGTGGGGATTCGGAGACCCAGTACTTC; CDR3: CASSLSGDSETQYF
length: 15; size: -; D: TRBD1; V: TRBV27; J: TRBJ1-1; DNA: TGTGCCAGCCTACCTTACAGGGGGCGCGGGACTGAAGCTTTCTTT; CDR3: CASLPYRGRGTEAFF
length: 13; size: -; D: TRBD1; V: TRBV10-3; J: TRBJ1-2; DNA: TGTGCCACTTCGACAGGGAATAACTATGGCTACACCTTC; CDR3: CATSTGNNYGYTF
length: 14; size: -; D: -; V: TRBV6-5; J: TRBJ1-4; DNA: TGTGCCAGCAGAGACAGCGTCAGCCTAGAAAAACTGTTTTTT; CDR3: CASRDSVSLEKLFF
length: 13; size: once; D: -; V: TRBV19; J: TRBJ1-1; DNA: TGTGCCAGTAGTATACGGGCCGACACTGAAGCTTTCTTT; CDR3: CASSIRADTEAFF
length: 14; size: few; D: -; V: TRBV7-9; J: TRBJ2-7; DNA: TGTGCCAGCAGCTTAGGTGGGGGGGCAGGCGAGCAGTACTTC; CDR3: CASSLGGGAGEQYF
length: 12; size: many; D: TRBD1; V: TRBV13; J: TRBJ2-7; DNA: TGTGCCAGCAGCCGGACAGGGAGGGAGCAGTACTTC; CDR3: CASSRTGREQYF
length: 16; size: -; D: -; V: TRBV7-9; J: TRBJ1-3; DNA: TGTGCCAGCAGCTTGGGACCAGGGGCTACTGGAAACACCATATATTTT; CDR3: CASSLGPGATGNTIYF
length: 11; size: -; D: -; V: TRBV7-2; J: TRBJ2-7; DNA: TGTGCCAGCAGAAGAACCTACGAGCAGTACTTC; CDR3: CASRRTYEQYF
length: 14; size: once; D: -; V: TRBV19; J: TRBJ1-5; DNA: TGTGCCAGTGACTCAGGGATTTCAAATCAGCCCCAGCATTTT; CDR3: CASDSGISNQPQHF
length: 18; size: -; D: -; V: TRBV12-2; J: TRBJ1-2; DNA: TGTGCAAGTCGCTTAGTCTCAGGGAGGACCCTTGGACGGTATGGCTACACCTTC; CDR3: CASRLVSGRTLGRYGYTF
length: 15; size: few; D: -; V: TRBV9; J: TRBJ2-6; DNA: TGTGCCAGCAGCGTAAGGGGTTCTGGGGCCAACGTCCTGACTTTC; CDR3: CASSVRGSGANVLTF
length: 15; size: once; D: TRBD2; V: TRBV4-1; J: TRBJ2-5; DNA: TGCGCCAGCAGCCAGGGAGGGGTTGTTTTAGAGACCCAGTACTTC; CDR3: CASSQGGVVLETQYF
length: 16; size: -; D: TRBD2; V: TRBV6-1; J: TRBJ2-1; DNA: TGTGCCAGCAGTGAATTTAGGACTAGCGATTACAATGAGCAGTTCTTC; CDR3: CASSEFRTSDYNEQFF
length: 17; size: -; D: -; V: TRBV6-1; J: TRBJ1-4; DNA: TGTGCCAGCAGTGACGGGGAGAGAAGAGCAACTAATGAAAAACTGTTTTTT; CDR3: CASSDGERRATNEKLFF
length: 13; size: -; D: TRBD1; V: TRBV15; J: TRBJ1-5; DNA: TGTGCCACCAGCGGTGACAGGGGTCAGCCCCAGCATTTT; CDR3: CATSGDRGQPQHF
length: 15; size: -; D: TRBD1; V: TRBV5-1; J: TRBJ2-7; DNA: TGCGCCAGCAGCTTGGGGACAGGGTTAGCCTACGAGCAGTACTTC; CDR3: CASSLGTGLAYEQYF
length: 15; size: once; D: -; V: TRBV27; J: TRBJ1-5; DNA: TGTGCCAGCAGTCCATATCCTCTTAGCAATCAGCCCCAGCATTTT; CDR3: CASSPYPLSNQPQHF
length: 14; size: -; D: -; V: TRBV29-1; J: TRBJ2-1; DNA: TGCAGCGTCCTACAGCGGTCCTCCTACAATGAGCAGTTCTTC; CDR3: CSVLQRSSYNEQFF
length: 12; size: -; D: -; V: TRBV2; J: TRBJ1-2; DNA: TGTGCCAGCAGGATTTTGAGCTATGGCTACACCTTC; CDR3: CASRILSYGYTF
length: 15; size: -; D: TRBD1; V: TRBV6-5; J: TRBJ1-2; DNA: TGTGCCAGCAGTTACTCGGGACAGGGGAAGTCAGGCTACACCTTC; CDR3: CASSYSGQGKSGYTF
length: 13; size: -; D: -; V: TRBV19; J: TRBJ1-1; DNA: TGTGCCAGTAGTATAGCAAGGGGCACTGAAGCTTTCTTT; CDR3: CASSIARGTEAFF
length: 15; size: once; D: -; V: TRBV19; J: TRBJ1-1; DNA: TGTGCCAGTAGTATGTCGGGGTACAGGAACACTGAAGCTTTCTTT; CDR3: CASSMSGYRNTEAFF
length: 14; size: few; D: TRBD1; V: TRBV28; J: TRBJ1-2; DNA: TGTGCCAGCAGTTTGGGGACAGGGGTCTATGGCTACACCTTC; CDR3: CASSLGTGVYGYTF
length: 13; size: -; D: TRBD1; V: TRBV13; J: TRBJ1-2; DNA: TGTGCCAGCAGCGGGCGGGACAGCTATGGCTACACCTTC; CDR3: CASSGRDSYGYTF
length: 15; size: once; D: -; V: TRBV4-3; J: TRBJ2-3; DNA: TGCGCCAGCAGCCAAGATTGGGCCAGCACAGATACGCAGTATTTT; CDR3: CASSQDWASTDTQYF
length: 14; size: -; D: -; V: TRBV4-2; J: TRBJ2-7; DNA: TGTGCCAGCAGCAAAAGCATAGGAGCCTACGAGCAGTACTTC; CDR3: CASSKSIGAYEQYF
length: 17; size: -; D: -; V: TRBV7-8; J: TRBJ2-1; DNA: TGTGCCAGCAGCCTCCTAGACTCGAGGAGCTCCTACAATGAGCAGTTCTTC; CDR3: CASSLLDSRSSYNEQFF
length: 15; size: once; D: TRBD2; V: TRBV4-1; J: TRBJ2-3; DNA: TGCGCCAGCAGCCAGGTAGCGGGCAGAACAGATACGCAGTATTTT; CDR3: CASSQVAGRTDTQYF
length: 11; size: once; D: -; V: TRBV30; J: TRBJ2-7; DNA: TGTGCCTGGAGTGTAGGGAGGGAGCAGTACTTC; CDR3: CAWSVGREQYF
length: 17; size: -; D: TRBD2; V: TRBV7-2; J: TRBJ2-3; DNA: TGTGCCAGCAGCTTAAGGGAAAGCGGGAGAAAAACAGATACGCAGTATTTT; CDR3: CASSLRESGRKTDTQYF
length: 15; size: -; D: -; V: TRBV6-5; J: TRBJ1-3; DNA: TGTGCCAGCACCCGAGGGGGGGCGAGAAGAAACACCATATATTTT; CDR3: CASTRGGARRNTIYF
length: 13; size: -; D: TRBD1; V: TRBV13; J: TRBJ1-1; DNA: TGTGCCAGTCGACAGGGGGAAGGGACTGAAGCTTTCTTT; CDR3: CASRQGEGTEAFF
length: 14; size: -; D: -; V: TRBV2; J: TRBJ1-2; DNA: TGTGCCAGCAGTGAAGTAGCCGTGATCTATGGCTACACCTTC; CDR3: CASSEVAVIYGYTF
length: 17; size: -; D: TRBD1; V: TRBV7-8; J: TRBJ1-5; DNA: TGTGCCAGCAGCTTAGCATTTCGGACAGGGGGCAATCAGCCCCAGCATTTT; CDR3: CASSLAFRTGGNQPQHF
length: 14; size: -; D: -; V: TRBV4-2; J: TRBJ1-5; DNA: TGTGCCAGCAGTCTACAGGTTAGCAATCAGCCCCAGCATTTT; CDR3: CASSLQVSNQPQHF
length: 13; size: -; D: -; V: TRBV11-2; J: TRBJ1-1; DNA: TGTGCCAGCAGCCCCCGGGGAAACACTGAAGCTTTCTTT; CDR3: CASSPRGNTEAFF
length: 11; size: few; D: TRBD1; V: TRBV20-1; J: TRBJ1-1; DNA: TGCAGTGCTAGAGTGGGACAGAAGGCTTTCTTT; CDR3: CSARVGQKAFF
length: 13; size: -; D: -; V: TRBV5-4; J: TRBJ2-2; DNA: TGTGCCAGCAGCTGGGAAGGTGGCGGGGAGCTGTTTTTT; CDR3: CASSWEGGGELFF